Below, 16 T cell receptor beta chains from the same sample are listed, as sequenced in a study of control samples from healthy donors and cancer patients. Measured with immunoSEQ multiplex PCR; TCRdb has only the in-frame clones, and not every one. The sample records about 160,000 clones, around nine tenths being singletons. The specimen sequenced was blood. These receptors were obtained from a woman between 25 and 40 years old in good health.

The CDR3 DNA sequence: TGTGCCAGCAGCCAGGCGGGTGTAACCGGGGAGCTGTTTTTT. Translated: CASSQAGVTGELFF. The V gene is TRBV11-2, the J gene TRBJ2-2; TRBD2 is a possible D gene (5 bases). CDR1 SGHAT and CDR2 FQNNGV come from the germline V gene. CDR3 length: 14 amino acids. V shed 5 bases and J shed 5 bases, with 12 bases lying between them.

V is TRBV10-1 and J is TRBJ2-7; 9 bases are shared with TRBD2. The CDR3 is 16 residues long. V lost 3 bases, J lost 0 bases, and 6 bases stayed unmatched. Germline V gene data show CDR1 as WNHNN and CDR2 as SYGVQD (reference sequence). The DNA for the CDR3 is TGCGCCAGCAGTGAAGGAACTAGCGGGCGCTCCTACGAGCAGTACTTC. Encoded protein: CASSEGTSGRSYEQYF.

The chain links TRBV27 to TRBJ2-3, with D tentatively TRBD1 or TRBD2 (5 bases each). This CDR3 is built from 14 residues. The V and J ends lost 2 bases and 8 bases respectively, with 14 bases between them. In germline, CDR1 is MNHEY, CDR2 SMNVEV (reference sequence). This chain's CDR3 is CASSLLSSRGTQYF. DNA for the CDR3: TGTGCCAGCAGTTTACTCTCCTCGAGGGGTACGCAGTATTTT.

This clone appeared a single time. The V and J genes are TRBV2 and TRBJ1-2; D is perhaps TRBD1 (5 bases). Trimming left V 4 bases short and J 5 bases short, with 11 bases between. Germline V gives CDR1 SNHLY, CDR2 FYNNEI. This CDR3 region has 13 residues. CDR3 in DNA: TGTGCCAGCAGTGGGGACGGATTGTATGGCTACACCTTC. Protein sequence: CASSGDGLYGYTF.

This clone was recorded only once. The chain employs TRBV7-2 and TRBJ1-6, with 10 bases that match TRBD1. CDR1 is SGHTA and CDR2 is FQGNSA in the germline V gene. V lost 3 bases and J lost 9; bases outside the gene matches: 5. The CDR3 is 15 amino acids. CDR3 in DNA: TGTGCCAGCAGCTTTTTGGGGACAGGGGCTTCACCCCTCCACTTT. It encodes CASSFLGTGASPLHF.

The chain carries TRBV18 and TRBJ1-1; D unclear. CDR3 length: 15 amino acids. The germline CDR1 and CDR2 sequences are KGHSH and LQKENI. The ends were cut back, 6 bases at V and 0 bases at J, with 14 bases in the middle. The CDR3: CASSRGQAMNTEAFF. Here the CDR3 DNA reads TGTGCCAGCTCCAGAGGGCAGGCCATGAACACTGAAGCTTTCTTT. The entire variable domain, with the rest obtained from reference TRBV18 and TRBJ1-1, is as follows: NAGVMQNPRHLVRRRGQEARLRCSPMKGHSHVYWYRQLPEEGLKFMVYLQKENIIDESGMPKERFSAEFPKEGPSILRIQQVVRGDSAAYFCASSRGQAMNTEAFFGQGTRLTVV.

The chain combines TRBV4-2 with TRBJ1-4, with 7 nucleotides matching TRBD1. The CDR3 has 17 amino acids. Trimming removed 0 bases from V and 8 bases from J; junction bases left unmatched: 12. Per the germline V gene, CDR1 is LGHNA and CDR2 is YNFKEQ. The CDR3 protein is CASSQDITRQGAEKLFF. The CDR3 coding sequence is TGTGCCAGCAGCCAAGATATTACGCGACAGGGCGCCGAAAAACTGTTTTTT.

The gene calls are TRBV24-1 and TRBJ2-1; D unresolved. Germline assignment: CDR1 KGHDR and CDR2 SFDVKD. This CDR3 has 16 amino acids. V lost 3 bases and J lost 5, with 16 bases in between. The CDR3 loop is CATSDPLGLEDNEQFF. For the CDR3, the DNA is TGTGCCACCAGTGATCCTCTCGGGCTTGAGGACAATGAGCAGTTCTTC.

The chain links TRBV10-3 to TRBJ1-1, with 9 bases lining up with TRBD1. V trimming: 7 bases; J trimming: 1 base; junction bases outside the gene matches: 4. Germline V gene sequence: CDR1 ENHRY, CDR2 SYGVKD. The CDR3 sequence is 14 residues long. The CDR3 here is CAITPQGANTEAFF. The CDR3 coding sequence is TGTGCCATCACCCCACAGGGGGCGAACACTGAAGCTTTCTTT.

For the CDR3, the DNA is TGTGCCAGCAGTTACCGTAGGACTAGCGGGAGCAATGAGCAGTACTTC. Its translation: CASSYRRTSGSNEQYF. The chain couples TRBV6-6 to TRBJ2-7; 13 positions agree with TRBD2. Germline CDR1 is MNHNY and CDR2 is SVGAGI (reference sequence). The CDR3 is made up of 16 amino acids. V lost 2 bases to trimming and J lost 7 bases; unmatched junction nucleotides: 8.

The chain has TRBV4-2 and TRBJ2-6; 9 nucleotides agree with TRBD1. From germline, CDR1 is LGHNA and CDR2 YNFKEQ. V shed 1 base and J 2 bases; nucleotides not matched to a gene: 12. This CDR3 has 20 residues. The CDR3 sequence is CASSQGSLWTGVPGANVLTF. Here the CDR3 DNA reads TGTGCCAGCAGCCAAGGAAGCTTGTGGACAGGGGTACCTGGGGCCAACGTCCTGACTTTC.

The rearrangement links TRBV5-1 to TRBJ1-2; D gene uncertain. The CDR3 runs 15 residues. V lost 0 bases and J lost 4, with 13 bases in between. Germline V gene sequence: CDR1 SGHRS, CDR2 YFSETQ. The CDR3 is CASSLASGLLYGYTF. The CDR3, as DNA: TGCGCCAGCAGCTTGGCCTCCGGTCTCCTCTATGGCTACACCTTC.

The chain is built from TRBV11-2 and TRBJ2-1, with no clear D. Germline lookup yields CDR1 SGHAT and CDR2 FQNNGV. V gave up 2 bases and J gave up 5 bases, with 19 bases separating them. This CDR3 region has 17 residues. The CDR3 DNA reads TGTGCCAGCAGCTTAATTCCTGGGGTCAGGAATCACAATGAGCAGTTCTTC. Translating it yields CASSLIPGVRNHNEQFF.

The genes are TRBV28 and TRBJ2-5; D unclear. Germline-derived CDR1 and CDR2 are MDHEN and SYDVKM. V was pared by 5 bases and J by 3 bases, with 13 bases between. The CDR3 loop spans 14 amino acids. CDR3 in DNA: TGTGCCAGCAGTCTCGCGAGATATGAAGAGACCCAGTACTTC. As protein: CASSLARYEETQYF. The whole variable domain, filled in from reference TRBV28 and TRBJ2-5, reads DVKVTQSSRYLVKRTGEKVFLECVQDMDHENMFWYRQDPGLGLRLIYFSYDVKMKEKGDIPEGYSVSREKKERFSLILESASTNQTSMYLCASSLARYEETQYFGPGTRLLVL.

This clone has just one count. The chain is built from TRBV18 and TRBJ1-2, with D perhaps matching TRBD1 (6 bases). V lost 3 bases to trimming and J lost 4 bases, with 15 bases between them. The CDR3 totals 15 residues. Germline V gives CDR1 KGHSH, CDR2 LQKENI. CDR3 loop: CASSPTGRQPYGYTF. The DNA for the CDR3 is TGTGCCAGCTCACCGACAGGCCGCCAACCCTATGGCTACACCTTC.

This clone has a single count. The chain is built from TRBV6-5 and TRBJ2-2; 10 bases line up with TRBD1. Germline values: CDR1 MNHEY, CDR2 SVGAGI. Trimming took 6 bases from V and 5 from J; bases not matched to a gene: 6. This CDR3 spans 15 amino acids. CDR3 sequence reads: CASRLDRGSTGELFF. The CDR3 DNA is TGTGCCAGCAGACTGGACAGGGGGTCAACCGGGGAGCTGTTTTTT.